The rows below give T cell receptor beta chains drawn from one sample of a study of cytomegalovirus exposure and HLA in healthy donors. Sequencing used immunoSEQ multiplex PCR; TCRdb keeps in-frame clones, though not all of them. This sample has 90,000 to 150,000 clones, with about 81% found just once. Sequencing was done on a sample of PBMCs. Receptor source: a man aged 35-49 years in good health and CMV-seronegative. The CDR3 runs from the conserved cysteine through the conserved F or W. D genes are given only for firm matches. Size is stated for part of the rows, as once, few or many counts, or as a class when the clone is expanded.

TRBJ2-3	-	TRBV19	TRBD2	TGTGCCAGTAGTCCAAAGACTAGCGGCACAGATACGCAGTATTTT	CASSPKTSGTDTQYF
TRBJ2-6	-	TRBV28	-	TGTGCCAGCAGCCCGGGACAAAACTCTGGGGCCAACGTCCTGACTTTC	CASSPGQNSGANVLTF
TRBJ2-2	-	TRBV11-3	-	TGTGCCAGCAGCTTGGAGGGAACGAACACCGGGGAGCTGTTTTTT	CASSLEGTNTGELFF
TRBJ2-7	-	TRBV4-2	-	TGTGCCAGCAGCCAACAGGGTTCCCCCTACGAGCAGTACTTC	CASSQQGSPYEQYF
TRBJ1-4	-	TRBV18	-	TGTGCCAGCTCACCACAGTTGGAGGGGAGGAATGAAAAACTGTTTTTT	CASSPQLEGRNEKLFF
TRBJ2-1	once	TRBV30	TRBD2	TGTGCCTGGCAGCGGGAGAATTTGGATGAGCAGTTCTTC	CAWQRENLDEQFF
TRBJ1-2	-	TRBV6-4	-	TGTGCCAGCAGAAGCAATAGTGGCTACACCTTC	CASRSNSGYTF
TRBJ1-5	-	TRBV2	-	TGTGCCAGCAGTGCTTACGGGGTCAATCAGCCCCAGCATTTT	CASSAYGVNQPQHF
TRBJ2-7	-	TRBV30	TRBD1	TGTGCCTGGGGGACAGACTCCTACGAGCAGTACTTC	CAWGTDSYEQYF
TRBJ2-1	-	TRBV7-9	TRBD2	TGTGCCAGCAGCTTCTCTAGCGGGAGACACAATGAGCAGTTCTTC	CASSFSSGRHNEQFF
TRBJ1-1	-	TRBV28	TRBD1	TGTGCCAGCAGTCCCTACAGGGGGACAGCGGGATTTGGGGACACTGAAGCTTTCTTT	CASSPYRGTAGFGDTEAFF
TRBJ2-1	-	TRBV19	TRBD1	TGTGCCAGTAAACTTGGGACAGGGGCTACCTACTACAATGAGCAGTTCTTC	CASKLGTGATYYNEQFF
TRBJ1-1	few	TRBV9	-	TGTGCCAGCAGCGTAGGACAGTCGAACACTGAAGCTTTCTTT	CASSVGQSNTEAFF
TRBJ1-1	-	TRBV5-4	TRBD1	TGTGCCAGCAGTGAGACAGGGCGCACTGAAGCTTTCTTT	CASSETGRTEAFF
TRBJ2-1	once	TRBV9	TRBD2	TGTGCCAGCAGCGCCCACGGGACTAGCGGACACAATGAGCAGTTCTTC	CASSAHGTSGHNEQFF
TRBJ2-7	-	TRBV11-2	TRBD1	TGTGCCAGCAGCTTAACCCGGGACAGAGGCTACGAGCAGTACTTC	CASSLTRDRGYEQYF
TRBJ1-3	-	TRBV10-3	-	TGTGCCATCAGCGAGTTTGAGTCTGGAAACACCATATATTTT	CAISEFESGNTIYF
TRBJ1-1	-	TRBV5-5	TRBD1	TGTGCCAGCAGCCGGACAGGAGGGCTACCCATGGAGGCTTTCTTT	CASSRTGGLPMEAFF
TRBJ2-1	-	TRBV11-1	TRBD2	TGTGCCAGCAGCCCAGGACTAGCGGGCAATGAGCAGTTCTTC	CASSPGLAGNEQFF
TRBJ1-6	-	TRBV19	-	TGTGCCAGTAGTCGGTTTAATTCACCCCTCCACTTT	CASSRFNSPLHF
TRBJ2-1	once	TRBV2	TRBD2	TGTGCCAGCAAGGGGGAGGGACTAGCGGGGGGGAAGCAGTTCTTC	CASKGEGLAGGKQFF
TRBJ2-1	-	TRBV21-1	-	TGTGCCAGCAGCCCGACTCGTAGCTCCTACAATGAGCAGTTCTTC	CASSPTRSSYNEQFF
TRBJ1-5	-	TRBV4-3	-	TGCGCCAGCAGCCAAGGGGCGGGGGCCAATCAGCCCCAGCATTTT	CASSQGAGANQPQHF
TRBJ1-2	-	TRBV9	TRBD1	TGTGCCAGCAGCGTCCGGGACAGGATAAGCTACACCTTC	CASSVRDRISYTF
TRBJ1-3	-	TRBV4-2	-	TGTGCCAGCAGCTCCGAGGGGGGGTTCTCTGGAAACACCATATATTTT	CASSSEGGFSGNTIYF
TRBJ1-2	few	TRBV30	TRBD1	TGTGCCTGCTCGACAGGGGATGGCTATGGCTACACCTTC	CACSTGDGYGYTF
TRBJ2-2	-	TRBV11-2	TRBD1	TGTGCCAGCAGCTTAGGGGACAGGGACACCGGGGAGCTGTTTTTT	CASSLGDRDTGELFF
TRBJ2-1	few	TRBV2	-	TGTGCCAGCAGCGCTACAGGTAATGAGCAGTTCTTC	CASSATGNEQFF
TRBJ1-2	-	TRBV5-6	TRBD1	TGTGCCAGCAGCTTGGACAGGGGGCTTGGCTACACCTTC	CASSLDRGLGYTF
TRBJ2-2	once	TRBV5-4	-	TGTGCCAGCAGCTTGGTGACCGTCGGGGTCACCGGGGAGCTGTTTTTT	CASSLVTVGVTGELFF
TRBJ2-7	-	TRBV7-2	-	TGTGCCAGCAGCTGGACTAATCACCTCTCCTACGAGCAGTACTTC	CASSWTNHLSYEQYF
TRBJ1-2	-	TRBV11-2	TRBD1	TGTGCCAGCAGCTCGTCCATAGGACAGGCCTATGGCTACACCTTC	CASSSSIGQAYGYTF
TRBJ2-5	-	TRBV4-3	TRBD2	TGCGCCAGCAGCCAAGTCGAAGGCGGGGGGCAAGAGACCCAGTACTTC	CASSQVEGGGQETQYF
TRBJ2-3	few	TRBV29-1	-	TGCGCGAGAGGAAGCACAGATACGCAGTATTTT	CARGSTDTQYF
TRBJ2-7	few	TRBV30	TRBD1	TGTGCCTGGAGTGTACTAGTCGACAGGGCCACCTACGAGCAGTACTTC	CAWSVLVDRATYEQYF
TRBJ2-5	-	TRBV18	-	TGTGCCAGCTCAATATCCGGGACACAAGAGACCCAGTACTTC	CASSISGTQETQYF
TRBJ1-1	-	TRBV18	-	TGTGCCAGCTCACCTTCTCGGACTGGGACTGAAGCTTTCTTT	CASSPSRTGTEAFF
TRBJ1-1	-	TRBV18	-	TGTGCCAGCTCACTGGCCGCTGAAGCTTTCTTT	CASSLAAEAFF
TRBJ1-5	-	TRBV27	TRBD1	TGTGCCAGCAGTGCGGCGGGACAGGGGTATCAGCCCCAGCATTTT	CASSAAGQGYQPQHF
TRBJ2-1	few	TRBV29-1	-	TGCAGCGTACGAGACAGGCCCACCTACAATGAGCAGTTCTTC	CSVRDRPTYNEQFF
TRBJ2-3	-	TRBV7-9	TRBD2	TGTGCCAGCAGCGAACTAGCGACCAGCACAGATACGCAGTATTTT	CASSELATSTDTQYF
TRBJ2-2	-	TRBV30	-	TGTGCCTGGATGGCAGGGCGGACCGGGGAGCTGTTTTTT	CAWMAGRTGELFF
TRBJ1-5	-	TRBV7-6	TRBD1	TGTGCCAGCAGCCCGGGACAGGGGGCGAGCAATCAGCCCCAGCATTTT	CASSPGQGASNQPQHF
TRBJ2-7	-	TRBV19	-	TGTGCCAGTAGTATATCTAGGAATTCCTACGAGCAGTACTTC	CASSISRNSYEQYF
TRBJ2-1	-	TRBV25-1	-	TGTGCCAGCAGTGAGTGGGGGAGGGGGTACAATGAGCAGTTCTTC	CASSEWGRGYNEQFF
TRBJ2-4	-	TRBV5-4	-	TGTGCCAGCAGCTTGGACAGGGTGGTAGCCAAAAACAGTCAGTACTTC	CASSLDRVVAKNSQYF
TRBJ2-7	-	TRBV7-9	TRBD1	TGTGCCAGCAGCTTAGGGAGGGGGGGACAGGGACGCGAGCAGTACTTC	CASSLGRGGQGREQYF
TRBJ1-5	-	TRBV18	-	TGTGCCAGCTCACTTTTTGAGGGTTTTGATCAGCCCCAGCATTTT	CASSLFEGFDQPQHF
TRBJ1-4	few	TRBV11-2	-	TGTGCCAGCAGCTCAGCCCAGGGTGGAAAACTGTTTTTT	CASSSAQGGKLFF
TRBJ2-7	-	TRBV15	TRBD1	TGTGCCACCAGCAGAGTGGCGGGGGGACAGGGGGGTGAGCAGTACTTC	CATSRVAGGQGGEQYF
TRBJ2-7	-	TRBV7-8	TRBD2	TGTGCCAGCAGCCCCAGGACTAGCTCCTACGAGCAGTACTTC	CASSPRTSSYEQYF